This entry features one T cell receptor beta chain sequence. Its matching antigen is unknown. These data originate in a study of T cell responses to AZD1222 COVID-19 vaccine. Findings and caveats of the study: Most donors were white British, females outnumbered males, and clonal diversity was possibly underestimated.

The CDR3 length is 13 residues. V was pared by 2 bases and J by 4 bases, with 8 bases between. CDR1 is MGHDK and CDR2 is SYGVNS in the germline V gene. Clones were sequenced by immunoSEQ multiplex PCR, and TCRdb holds only the in-frame ones, with some missing. Of 200,000 to 250,000 clones in the sample, roughly 94% were seen once. The J gene is TRBJ1-1, the V gene TRBV25-1; D is perhaps TRBD1 (5 bases). Sequences were derived from peripheral blood, sampled 28 days after the second dose of the MenACWY control vaccine. This receptor was obtained from an adult who received the MenACWY meningococcal vaccine as a control. Here the CDR3 reads CASSEIQGTEAFF. CDR3 DNA: TGTGCCAGCAGTGAAATTCAGGGCACTGAAGCTTTCTTT.